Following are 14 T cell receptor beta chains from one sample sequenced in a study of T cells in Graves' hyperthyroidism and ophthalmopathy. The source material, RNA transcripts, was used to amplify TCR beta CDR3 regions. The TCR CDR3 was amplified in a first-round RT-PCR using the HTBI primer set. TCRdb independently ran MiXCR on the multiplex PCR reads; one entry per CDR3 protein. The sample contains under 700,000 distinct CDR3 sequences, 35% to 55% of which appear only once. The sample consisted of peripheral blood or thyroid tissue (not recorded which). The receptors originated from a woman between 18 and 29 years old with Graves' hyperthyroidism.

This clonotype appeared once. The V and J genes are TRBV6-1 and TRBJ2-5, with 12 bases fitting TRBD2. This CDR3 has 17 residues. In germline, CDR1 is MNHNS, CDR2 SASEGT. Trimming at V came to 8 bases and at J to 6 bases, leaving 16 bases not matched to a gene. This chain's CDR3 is CASQRGASGRAGQTQYF. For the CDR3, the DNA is TGTGCCAGCCAGCGGGGGGCTAGCGGGAGGGCCGGCCAGACCCAGTACTTC.

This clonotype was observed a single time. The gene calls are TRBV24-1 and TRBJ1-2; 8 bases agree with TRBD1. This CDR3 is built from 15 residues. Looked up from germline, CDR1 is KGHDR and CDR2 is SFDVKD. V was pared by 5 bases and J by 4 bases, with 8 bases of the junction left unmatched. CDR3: CATSARDRRVYGYTF. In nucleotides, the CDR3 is TGTGCCACCAGTGCCCGGGACAGGAGAGTCTATGGCTACACCTTC.

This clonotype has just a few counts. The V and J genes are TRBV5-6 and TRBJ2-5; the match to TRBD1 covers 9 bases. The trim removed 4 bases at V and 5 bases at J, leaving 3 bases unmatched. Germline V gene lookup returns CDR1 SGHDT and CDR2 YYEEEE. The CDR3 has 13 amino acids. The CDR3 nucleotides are TGTGCCAGCAGCACAGGGGGCTGGGAGACCCAGTACTTC. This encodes CASSTGGWETQYF.

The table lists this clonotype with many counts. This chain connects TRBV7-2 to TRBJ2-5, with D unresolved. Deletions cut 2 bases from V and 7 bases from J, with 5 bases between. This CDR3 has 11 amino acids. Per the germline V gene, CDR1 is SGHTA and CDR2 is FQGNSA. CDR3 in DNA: TGTGCCAGCAGCTTATTGGTGACCCAGTACTTC. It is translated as CASSLLVTQYF.

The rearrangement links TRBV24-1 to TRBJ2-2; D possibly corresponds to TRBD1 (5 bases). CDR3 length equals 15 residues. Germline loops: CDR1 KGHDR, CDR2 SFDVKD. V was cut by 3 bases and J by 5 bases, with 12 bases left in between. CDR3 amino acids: CATSDPSTGTGELFF. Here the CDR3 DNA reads TGTGCCACCAGTGATCCGTCTACAGGAACCGGGGAGCTGTTTTTT.

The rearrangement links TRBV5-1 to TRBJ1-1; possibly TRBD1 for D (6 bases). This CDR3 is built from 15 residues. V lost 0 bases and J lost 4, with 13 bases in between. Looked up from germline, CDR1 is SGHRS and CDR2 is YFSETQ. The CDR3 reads CASSLGTVKATEAFF. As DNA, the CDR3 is TGCGCCAGCAGCTTGGGGACAGTTAAGGCCACTGAAGCTTTCTTT.

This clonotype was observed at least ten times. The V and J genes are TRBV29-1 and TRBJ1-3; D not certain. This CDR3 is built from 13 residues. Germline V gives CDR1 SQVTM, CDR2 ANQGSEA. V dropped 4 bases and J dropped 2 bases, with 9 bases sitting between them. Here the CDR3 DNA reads TGCAGCGTTGGTGTGGGTGCTGGAAACACCATATATTTT. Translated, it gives CSVGVGAGNTIYF.

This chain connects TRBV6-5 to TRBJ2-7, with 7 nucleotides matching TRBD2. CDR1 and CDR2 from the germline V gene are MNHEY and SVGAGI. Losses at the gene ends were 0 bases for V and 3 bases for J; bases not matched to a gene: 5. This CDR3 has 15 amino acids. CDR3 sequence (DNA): TGTGCCAGCAGTTACTCTCGGGAGGTGTTCTACGAGCAGTACTTC. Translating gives CASSYSREVFYEQYF.

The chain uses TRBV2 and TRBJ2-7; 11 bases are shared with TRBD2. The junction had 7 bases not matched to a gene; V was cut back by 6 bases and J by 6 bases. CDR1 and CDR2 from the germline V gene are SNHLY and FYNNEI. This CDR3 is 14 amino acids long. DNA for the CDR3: TGTGCCAGCAGCTACCCGGGACTAGCGGTCGAGCAGTACTTC. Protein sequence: CASSYPGLAVEQYF.

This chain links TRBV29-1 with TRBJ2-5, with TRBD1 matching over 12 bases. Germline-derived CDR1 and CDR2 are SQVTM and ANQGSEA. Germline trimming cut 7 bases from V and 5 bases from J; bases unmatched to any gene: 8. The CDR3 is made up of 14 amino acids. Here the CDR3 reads CSAAGTGGLETQYF. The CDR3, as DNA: TGCAGCGCAGCCGGGACAGGGGGCCTGGAGACCCAGTACTTC.

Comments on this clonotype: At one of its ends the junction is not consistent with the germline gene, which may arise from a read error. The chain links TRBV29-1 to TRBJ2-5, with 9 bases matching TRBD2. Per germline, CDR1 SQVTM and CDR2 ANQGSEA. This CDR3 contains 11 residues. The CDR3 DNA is TGCAGCGTTGATTTCGGCGGGAGGGAGTTCTTC. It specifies CSVDFGGREFF.

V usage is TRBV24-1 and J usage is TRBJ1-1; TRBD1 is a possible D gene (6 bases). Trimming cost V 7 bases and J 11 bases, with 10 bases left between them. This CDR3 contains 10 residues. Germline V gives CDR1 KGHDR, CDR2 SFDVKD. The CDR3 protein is CATSPGQAFF. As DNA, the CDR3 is TGTGCCACCAGCCCTGGACAGGCTTTCTTT.

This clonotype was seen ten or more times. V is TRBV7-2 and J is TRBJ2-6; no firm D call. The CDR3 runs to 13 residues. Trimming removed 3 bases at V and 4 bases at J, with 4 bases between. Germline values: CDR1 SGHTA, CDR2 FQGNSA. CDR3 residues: CASSLNGANVLTF. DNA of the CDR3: TGTGCCAGCAGCTTGAACGGGGCCAACGTCCTGACTTTC.

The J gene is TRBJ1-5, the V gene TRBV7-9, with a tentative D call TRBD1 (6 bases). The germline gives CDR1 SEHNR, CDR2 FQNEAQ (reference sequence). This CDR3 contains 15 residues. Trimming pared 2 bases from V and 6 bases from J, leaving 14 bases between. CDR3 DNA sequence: TGTGCCAGCAGCTTAACGGGGGGGGGCGGTCAGCCCCAGCATTTT. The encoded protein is CASSLTGGGGQPQHF. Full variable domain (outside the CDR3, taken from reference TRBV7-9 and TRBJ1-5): DTGVSQNPRHKITKRGQNVTFRCDPISEHNRLYWYRQTLGQGPEFLTYFQNEAQLEKSRLLSDRFSAERPKGSFSTLEIQRTEQGDSAMYLCASSLTGGGGQPQHFGDGTRLSIL.